This T cell receptor beta chain was captured by sequencing in a study of response to subunit inactivated influenza vaccine. Study results and limitations: The authors suggested that every seasonal influenza vaccination recruits few new T cells.

About this clonotype itself: Its target is unknown.

A single record per CDR3 protein comes from TCRdb applying MiXCR to the RT-PCR reads. The sample holds about 780,000 distinct CDR3 sequences, 15% to 20% seen once. With V trimmed by 5 bases and J by 0 bases, 6 bases remained unmatched. CDR3 size: 15 residues. The germline V gene encodes CDR1 SGHTA and CDR2 FQGNSA. The source is a man aged 50 to 60 who received an inactivated influenza vaccine. V gene TRBV7-2 combines with J gene TRBJ2-7, with TRBD2 identical over 8 bases. Here the sequenced sample was PBMCs from blood, taken 5 days after vaccination. In DNA, the CDR3 is TGTGCCAGCAGCCCGCGGGGGGTGAGCTCCTACGAGCAGTACTTC. It yields the protein CASSPRGVSSYEQYF.